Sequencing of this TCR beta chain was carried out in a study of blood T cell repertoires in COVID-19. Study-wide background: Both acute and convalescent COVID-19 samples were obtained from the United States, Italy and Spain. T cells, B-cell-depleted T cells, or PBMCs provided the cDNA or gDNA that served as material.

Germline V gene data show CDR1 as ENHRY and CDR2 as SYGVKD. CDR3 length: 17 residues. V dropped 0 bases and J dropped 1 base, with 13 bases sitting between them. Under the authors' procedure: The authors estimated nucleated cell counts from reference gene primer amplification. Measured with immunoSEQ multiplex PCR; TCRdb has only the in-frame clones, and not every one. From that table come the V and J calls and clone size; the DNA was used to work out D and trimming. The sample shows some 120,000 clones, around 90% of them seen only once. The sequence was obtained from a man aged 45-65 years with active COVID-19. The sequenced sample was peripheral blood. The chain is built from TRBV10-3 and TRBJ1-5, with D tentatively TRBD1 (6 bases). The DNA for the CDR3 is TGTGCCATCAGTGAGTCCGGGGGGGGGCTGAGCAATCAGCCCCAGCATTTT. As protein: CAISESGGGLSNQPQHF.